Each of the 24 T cell receptor beta chains below was sequenced from the same sample in a study of response to subunit inactivated influenza vaccine. TCRdb recomputed calls from the RT-PCR reads with MiXCR, one row per CDR3 protein. The sample contains hundreds of thousands of distinct CDR3 sequences, 11% to 15% of which appear only once. Sequences were derived from PBMCs from blood, sampled around 14 days before vaccination. The source of these receptors is a man between 50 and 59 years old who received an inactivated influenza vaccine.

The CDR3 is CASSLTLSGSGTDTQYF. CDR3 DNA: TGTGCCAGCAGCTTAACGCTTAGCGGGAGCGGCACAGATACGCAGTATTTT. The chain carries TRBV7-3 and TRBJ2-3; 9 positions agree with TRBD2. Trimming cost V 0 bases and J 1 base; bases outside gene matches: 5. Germline-derived CDR1 and CDR2 are SGHTA and FQGTGA. This CDR3 spans 17 amino acids.

The gene calls are TRBV2 and TRBJ2-3, with D possibly being TRBD1 or TRBD2 (6 bases each). The V end lost 3 bases, the J end lost 7 bases, and 17 bases lay between the germline ends. In germline, CDR1 is SNHLY, CDR2 FYNNEI. CDR3 length equals 15 residues. The DNA of the CDR3 is TGTGCCAGCAGTGATTTGGAGGGGGTCCTTCATACGCAGTATTTT. As protein: CASSDLEGVLHTQYF.

The rearrangement joins TRBV27 to TRBJ2-1; TRBD1 agrees at 9 bases. With V trimmed by 5 bases and J by 3 bases, 8 bases remained unmatched. The V gene's germline CDR1 is MNHEY and CDR2 SMNVEV (reference sequence). This CDR3 contains 16 residues. The CDR3, as DNA: TGTGCCAGCAGTAAAATGGGACAGGGCTTCTACAATGAGCAGTTCTTC. This gives the protein CASSKMGQGFYNEQFF.

This clonotype was seen a few times. V and J are TRBV24-1 and TRBJ2-2; D is undetermined. Germline V gene sequence: CDR1 KGHDR, CDR2 SFDVKD. Trimming stripped 2 bases from V and 1 base from J, with 4 bases between. The CDR3 runs 14 residues. The DNA for the CDR3 is TGTGCCACCAGTGATTGGGGGAACACCGGGGAGCTGTTTTTT. This encodes CATSDWGNTGELFF.

This clonotype was detected a few times. The chain couples TRBV9 to TRBJ2-3; TRBD1 is a possible D gene (6 bases). Germline-derived CDR1 and CDR2 are SGDLS and YYNGEE. This CDR3 has 14 residues. The V and J ends lost 3 bases and 5 bases respectively, with 13 bases between them. CDR3 nucleotides: TGTGCCAGCAGCGCGCACAGGGTCGAAGATACGCAGTATTTT. Translation gives CASSAHRVEDTQYF.

The chain joins TRBV29-1 to TRBJ2-5; 7 nucleotides line up with TRBD2. The junction had 10 bases not matched to a gene; V was cut back by 4 bases and J by 5 bases. CDR1 and CDR2 (germline): SQVTM, ANQGSEA. This CDR3 has 14 amino acids. CDR3 in DNA: TGCAGCGTTGTTGGCGGGGGATTTGGTGAGACCCAGTACTTC. This gives the protein CSVVGGGFGETQYF.

This chain connects TRBV6-9 to TRBJ2-7; 14 bases are a match to TRBD2. Looked up from germline, CDR1 is MNHGY and CDR2 is SVAAGI. J gave up 6 bases and V 6 bases, and 10 bases lay outside the gene matches. The CDR3 runs to 16 residues. CDR3 in DNA: TGTGCCAGCAGCACGGGACTAGCGGGAGCTTATAGCGAGCAGTACTTC. This encodes CASSTGLAGAYSEQYF.

V usage is TRBV12-3 or TRBV12-4 and J usage is TRBJ2-5, with TRBD1 matching 7 bases. This CDR3 has 17 amino acids. With 6 bases clipped from V and 5 bases from J, the junction kept 18 bases outside the gene matches. The CDR3 spells CASRRGWTPSRGETQYF. The CDR3 coding sequence is TGTGCCAGCAGGCGTGGTTGGACTCCTTCCAGGGGGGAGACCCAGTACTTC.

This clonotype was picked up a small number of times. The rearrangement links TRBV19 to TRBJ2-4; D is ambiguous. CDR1 and CDR2 (germline): LNHDA, SQIVND (reference sequence). This CDR3 comprises 13 residues. V was shortened by 0 bases and J by 6 bases, with 6 bases between the two germline ends. The CDR3 sequence is CASSIDPINIQYF. DNA for the CDR3: TGTGCCAGTAGTATAGACCCGATAAACATTCAGTACTTC.

The rearrangement links TRBV27 to TRBJ2-7; TRBD2 matches at 11 bases. The CDR3 is 16 residues long. Per the germline V gene, CDR1 is MNHEY and CDR2 is SMNVEV (reference sequence). V lost 5 bases, J lost 2 bases, and 8 bases stayed unmatched. CDR3 DNA: TGTGCCAGCAGTGCTAAGACTAGCGGGGTCCCCTACGAGCAGTACTTC. Protein product: CASSAKTSGVPYEQYF.

In its sample, this clonotype was seen many times. This chain connects TRBV5-4 to TRBJ1-1; weak D call: TRBD1 (5 bases). CDR1 and CDR2 (germline): SGHNT, YYREEE (reference sequence). V gave up 4 bases and J gave up 1 base, with 14 bases separating them. The CDR3 contains 15 residues. CDR3: CASSPQAGANTEAFF. The CDR3 nucleotides read TGTGCCAGCAGCCCACAGGCCGGGGCGAACACTGAAGCTTTCTTT.

The chain recombines TRBV7-2 with TRBJ2-7, with D maybe TRBD1 (6 bases). Trimming left V 10 bases short and J 0 bases short, with 13 bases between. Germline loops: CDR1 SGHTA, CDR2 FQGNSA. There are 13 residues in the CDR3. The CDR3 DNA reads TGTGCCACCACAGGGATGAGCTCCTACGAGCAGTACTTC. This codes for CATTGMSSYEQYF.

V is TRBV20-1 and J is TRBJ1-2; 7 nucleotides match TRBD1. With 5 bases clipped from V and 4 bases from J, the junction kept 7 bases outside the gene matches. Germline CDR1 and CDR2: DFQATT and SNEGSKA (reference sequence). CDR3 length equals 13 residues. The CDR3 DNA reads as TGCAGTGCTGCTGACAGGGTTGGCTATGGCTACACCTTC. This codes for CSAADRVGYGYTF.

The gene calls are TRBV2 and TRBJ2-7; 10 bases line up with TRBD2. Trimming removed 10 bases from V and 3 bases from J; junction bases left unmatched: 6. The CDR3 is 13 amino acids. Germline V lookup: CDR1 SNHLY, CDR2 FYNNEI. CDR3 bases: TGTGCCACCCGGACTAGCGGACTCTACGAGCAGTACTTC. Translation: CATRTSGLYEQYF.

This clonotype has a single count. The V call is TRBV5-1, the J call TRBJ2-3; no reliable D call. This CDR3 is built from 16 residues. V was clipped by 1 base and J by 1 base, with 13 bases between them. CDR1 is SGHRS and CDR2 is YFSETQ in the germline V gene. The CDR3 loop is CASSLRAAAGTDTQYF. The CDR3 DNA sequence: TGCGCCAGCAGCTTGAGGGCAGCAGCCGGCACAGATACGCAGTATTTT.

The chain combines TRBV14 with TRBJ2-1; D perhaps matches TRBD2 (6 bases). Deletions cut 0 bases from V and 0 bases from J, with 18 bases between. The germline gives CDR1 SGHDN, CDR2 FVKESK. The CDR3 consists of 19 residues. CDR3 nucleotide sequence: TGTGCCAGCAGCCAAGATCCCCCTTCGGGACTTCTCTCCTACAATGAGCAGTTCTTC. Protein product: CASSQDPPSGLLSYNEQFF. The full variable domain, completed using reference TRBV14 and TRBJ2-1, is EAGVTQFPSHSVIEKGQTVTLRCDPISGHDNLYWYRRVMGKEIKFLLHFVKESKQDESGMPNNRFLAERTGGTYSTLKVQPAELEDSGVYFCASSQDPPSGLLSYNEQFFGPGTRLTVL.

The gene calls are TRBV6-2 or TRBV6-3 and TRBJ2-7; 9 positions match TRBD2. CDR1 is MNHEY and CDR2 is SVGEGT in the germline V gene. The CDR3 totals 16 residues. Unmatched junction bases numbered 13, after V lost 6 bases and J lost 4 bases. The CDR3 sequence is CASSRRGSGSVYEQYF. Written as DNA, the CDR3 is TGTGCCAGCAGCCGACGGGGTAGCGGGAGTGTGTACGAGCAGTACTTC.

The V gene is TRBV7-2, the J gene TRBJ2-5; D unresolved. Trimming removed 5 bases from V and 2 bases from J, with 9 bases in between. The CDR3 consists of 13 residues. Germline V gene data show CDR1 as SGHTA and CDR2 as FQGNSA. This chain's CDR3 is CASSQTFQETQYF. The CDR3 DNA reads as TGTGCCAGCAGCCAAACCTTTCAAGAGACCCAGTACTTC.

This chain joins TRBV24-1 and TRBJ2-1; D perhaps matches TRBD1 (6 bases). This CDR3 is 17 amino acids long. The germline V and J ends were trimmed by 4 bases and 0 bases, with 15 bases remaining between them. The germline V gene encodes CDR1 KGHDR and CDR2 SFDVKD. The CDR3 spells CATSDPGQPSSYNEQFF. CDR3 in DNA: TGTGCCACCAGTGACCCAGGACAGCCGAGCTCCTACAATGAGCAGTTCTTC.

This clonotype turned up a few times. The chain combines TRBV10-3 with TRBJ2-1; 13 positions agree with TRBD2. V shed 6 bases and J 4 bases; nucleotides not matched to a gene: 3. Germline CDR1 and CDR2: ENHRY and SYGVKD. The CDR3 spans 15 residues. CDR3 sequence reads: CAIRGTSGEYNEQFF. Written as DNA, the CDR3 is TGTGCCATCAGAGGGACTAGCGGGGAGTACAATGAGCAGTTCTTC.

The chain combines TRBV7-2 with TRBJ2-7; the match to TRBD2 covers 9 bases. J was trimmed by 2 bases and V by 5 bases; bases with no gene match: 10. CDR3 length: 16 amino acids. Per germline, CDR1 SGHTA and CDR2 FQGNSA. The CDR3 loop reads CASSPRGLARTYEQYF. CDR3 in DNA: TGTGCCAGCAGCCCAAGAGGACTAGCGCGTACCTACGAGCAGTACTTC.

This clonotype was seen ten or more times. The rearrangement links TRBV4-3 to TRBJ2-1, with no clear D. The CDR3 totals 13 residues. Germline V gives CDR1 LGHNA, CDR2 YSLEER. V lost 0 bases to trimming and J lost 4 bases, with 4 bases between them. The DNA for the CDR3 is TGCGCCAGCAGCCAAGACGGTTACAATGAGCAGTTCTTC. As protein: CASSQDGYNEQFF.

This clonotype was seen a handful of times. CDR3 sequence reads: CASSPSTTGQGVKLFF. CDR3 coding DNA: TGTGCCAGCAGCCCGAGTACCACGGGGCAGGGAGTAAAACTGTTTTTT. The genes are TRBV11-2 and TRBJ1-4; D possibly corresponds to TRBD1 (5 bases). The germline CDR1 and CDR2 sequences are SGHAT and FQNNGV. The CDR3 extends over 16 amino acids. V lost 5 bases, J lost 10 bases, and 23 bases lay in between.

This clonotype was found a few times. This chain's CDR3 is CASSLSRREAFLGGQFF. The CDR3 DNA is TGTGCCAGCAGTTTAAGTCGGCGGGAGGCCTTCTTAGGAGGGCAGTTCTTC. The chain uses TRBV12-3 or TRBV12-4 and TRBJ2-1, with TRBD2 matching over 8 bases. This CDR3 is 17 amino acids long. V gave up 2 bases and J gave up 12 bases; unmatched junction bases: 18.